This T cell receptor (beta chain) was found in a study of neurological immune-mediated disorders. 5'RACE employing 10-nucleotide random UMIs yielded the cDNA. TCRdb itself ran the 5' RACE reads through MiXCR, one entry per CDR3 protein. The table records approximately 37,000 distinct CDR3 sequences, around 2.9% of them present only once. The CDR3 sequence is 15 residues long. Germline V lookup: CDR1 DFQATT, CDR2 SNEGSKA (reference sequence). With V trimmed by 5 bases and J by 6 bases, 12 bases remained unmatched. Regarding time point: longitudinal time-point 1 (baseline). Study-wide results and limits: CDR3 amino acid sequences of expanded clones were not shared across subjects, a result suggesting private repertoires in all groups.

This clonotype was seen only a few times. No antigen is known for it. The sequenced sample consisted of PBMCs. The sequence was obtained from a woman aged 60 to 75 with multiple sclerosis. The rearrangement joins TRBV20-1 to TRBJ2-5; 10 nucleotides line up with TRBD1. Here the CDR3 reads CSAPPTGGVGKTQYF. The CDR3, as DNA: TGCAGTGCTCCCCCGACAGGGGGCGTAGGGAAGACCCAGTACTTC.